These T cell receptor beta chains were read from a single sample in a study of T cell responses to AZD1222 COVID-19 vaccine. Repertoires were generated with immunoSEQ multiplex PCR, while TCRdb's copy carries only in-frame clones and drops some. The sample contains roughly 130,000 clones, 88% of which appear only once. This specimen was peripheral blood, taken on day 0 of MenACWY control vaccination. All receptors derive from an adult in good health. Each CDR3 is given with its conserved first and last residue. A D gene is named only where the DNA matches it firmly. The size field is filled for only some rows; it gives once, few, many or a size class.

v_call: TRBV7-6
j_call: TRBJ1-1
d_call: NA
clone_size: NA
cdr3_aa: CASSLGSGWATEAFF
cdr3_nt: TGTGCCAGCAGCTTAGGATCAGGGTGGGCCACTGAAGCTTTCTTT

v_call: TRBV11-3
j_call: TRBJ2-7
d_call: TRBD1
clone_size: NA
cdr3_aa: CASSLGQGTHHYEQYF
cdr3_nt: TGTGCCAGCAGCTTAGGACAGGGTACCCACCACTACGAGCAGTACTTC

v_call: TRBV5-1
j_call: TRBJ2-3
d_call: TRBD2
clone_size: NA
cdr3_aa: CASGGRGPDTQYF
cdr3_nt: TGCGCCAGCGGGGGGAGGGGACCAGATACGCAGTATTTT

v_call: TRBV28
j_call: TRBJ1-1
d_call: NA
clone_size: NA
cdr3_aa: CASGGWGEGEAFF
cdr3_nt: TGTGCCAGCGGCGGATGGGGCGAGGGTGAAGCTTTCTTT

v_call: TRBV4-2
j_call: TRBJ2-1
d_call: NA
clone_size: NA
cdr3_aa: CASSHLREYPYNEQFF
cdr3_nt: TGTGCCAGCAGCCATTTACGGGAGTACCCCTACAATGAGCAGTTCTTC

v_call: TRBV5-5
j_call: TRBJ1-4
d_call: TRBD1
clone_size: NA
cdr3_aa: CASSPRTGGVNEKLFF
cdr3_nt: TGTGCCAGCAGCCCTCGGACAGGGGGAGTTAATGAAAAACTGTTTTTT

v_call: TRBV6-5
j_call: TRBJ1-6
d_call: NA
clone_size: once
cdr3_aa: CASLDNSPLHF
cdr3_nt: TGTGCCAGCCTGGATAATTCACCCCTCCACTTT

v_call: TRBV28
j_call: TRBJ1-4
d_call: NA
clone_size: NA
cdr3_aa: CASSMGAKNEKLFF
cdr3_nt: TGTGCCAGCAGCATGGGAGCGAAAAATGAAAAACTGTTTTTT

v_call: TRBV11-1
j_call: TRBJ2-6
d_call: NA
clone_size: once
cdr3_aa: CASSLGRGSGANVLTF
cdr3_nt: TGTGCCAGCAGCTTAGGAAGGGGCTCTGGGGCCAACGTCCTGACTTTC

v_call: TRBV18
j_call: TRBJ2-5
d_call: NA
clone_size: NA
cdr3_aa: CASSPALEETQYF
cdr3_nt: TGTGCCAGCTCACCAGCCCTGGAGGAGACCCAGTACTTC

v_call: TRBV28
j_call: TRBJ1-1
d_call: TRBD1
clone_size: NA
cdr3_aa: CASSLAGTGRAEAFF
cdr3_nt: TGTGCCAGCAGTTTGGCCGGGACAGGGAGGGCTGAAGCTTTCTTT

v_call: TRBV24-1
j_call: TRBJ2-2
d_call: NA
clone_size: once
cdr3_aa: CATSDPRGGDTGELFF
cdr3_nt: TGTGCCACCAGTGACCCCAGGGGGGGCGACACCGGGGAGCTGTTTTTT

v_call: TRBV28
j_call: TRBJ1-4
d_call: NA
clone_size: NA
cdr3_aa: CASSSAGSQNEKLFF
cdr3_nt: TGTGCCAGCAGTTCAGCGGGGAGCCAAAATGAAAAACTGTTTTTT

v_call: TRBV9
j_call: TRBJ2-2
d_call: NA
clone_size: NA
cdr3_aa: CASSPGQVGGELFF
cdr3_nt: TGTGCCAGCAGCCCCGGGCAGGTCGGCGGGGAGCTGTTTTTT

v_call: TRBV6-5
j_call: TRBJ1-2
d_call: TRBD1
clone_size: many
cdr3_aa: CASRPGQGAKGYTF
cdr3_nt: TGTGCCAGCAGGCCGGGACAGGGGGCTAAGGGCTACACCTTC

v_call: TRBV5-1
j_call: TRBJ1-2
d_call: NA
clone_size: NA
cdr3_aa: CASQKGSGYTF
cdr3_nt: TGCGCCAGTCAAAAGGGTTCTGGCTACACCTTC

v_call: TRBV5-1
j_call: TRBJ2-1
d_call: TRBD2
clone_size: NA
cdr3_aa: CASSPTSGTYNEQFF
cdr3_nt: TGCGCCAGCAGCCCGACTAGCGGGACTTACAATGAGCAGTTCTTC

v_call: TRBV3-1/TRBV3-2
j_call: TRBJ1-5
d_call: NA
clone_size: NA
cdr3_aa: CASSQAGNSNQPQHF
cdr3_nt: TGTGCCAGCAGCCAAGCAGGAAACAGCAATCAGCCCCAGCATTTT

v_call: TRBV25-1
j_call: TRBJ1-3
d_call: NA
clone_size: few
cdr3_aa: CASSEYAGPGNTIYF
cdr3_nt: TGTGCCAGCAGTGAATATGCAGGGCCCGGAAACACCATATATTTT

v_call: TRBV6-6
j_call: TRBJ2-7
d_call: NA
clone_size: NA
cdr3_aa: CASRAGNFQYF
cdr3_nt: TGTGCCAGCAGGGCAGGGAATTTCCAGTACTTC

v_call: TRBV28
j_call: TRBJ1-5
d_call: NA
clone_size: NA
cdr3_aa: CASSSHWGPNQPQHF
cdr3_nt: TGTGCCAGCAGTTCCCACTGGGGGCCCAATCAGCCCCAGCATTTT

v_call: TRBV5-1
j_call: TRBJ2-5
d_call: NA
clone_size: NA
cdr3_aa: CASSPEGSSWYQETQYF
cdr3_nt: TGCGCCAGCAGCCCGGAGGGGAGTAGCTGGTACCAAGAGACCCAGTACTTC

v_call: TRBV7-6
j_call: TRBJ2-2
d_call: NA
clone_size: NA
cdr3_aa: CASNSFSTGELFF
cdr3_nt: TGTGCCAGCAACTCGTTCAGTACCGGGGAGCTGTTTTTT

v_call: TRBV7-3
j_call: TRBJ2-7
d_call: TRBD2
clone_size: NA
cdr3_aa: CASSSGPGLAGDEQYF
cdr3_nt: TGTGCCAGCAGCTCCGGCCCGGGACTAGCGGGAGACGAGCAGTACTTC

v_call: TRBV19
j_call: TRBJ2-3
d_call: TRBD2
clone_size: NA
cdr3_aa: CASRDRAGDTDTQYF
cdr3_nt: TGTGCCAGTAGGGATCGGGCGGGAGACACAGATACGCAGTATTTT

v_call: TRBV7-8
j_call: TRBJ2-1
d_call: NA
clone_size: NA
cdr3_aa: CASSSYLAEEGNEQFF
cdr3_nt: TGTGCCAGCAGCTCCTACCTTGCGGAAGAGGGGAATGAGCAGTTCTTC

v_call: TRBV28
j_call: TRBJ2-5
d_call: TRBD1
clone_size: NA
cdr3_aa: CASSALLAGSGGHQETQYF
cdr3_nt: TGTGCCAGCAGTGCGCTATTGGCGGGGTCAGGGGGCCATCAAGAGACCCAGTACTTC

v_call: TRBV4-2
j_call: TRBJ1-4
d_call: NA
clone_size: NA
cdr3_aa: CASSQDPRNEKLFF
cdr3_nt: TGTGCCAGCAGCCAAGACCCGCGTAATGAAAAACTGTTTTTT

v_call: TRBV14
j_call: TRBJ2-7
d_call: NA
clone_size: NA
cdr3_aa: CASSRWTASYEQYF
cdr3_nt: TGTGCCAGCAGCCGCTGGACCGCATCCTACGAGCAGTACTTC

v_call: TRBV7-2
j_call: TRBJ1-3
d_call: NA
clone_size: NA
cdr3_aa: CASSPSWGLGNTIYF
cdr3_nt: TGTGCCAGCAGCCCATCGTGGGGGTTAGGGAACACCATATATTTT

v_call: TRBV14
j_call: TRBJ1-6
d_call: NA
clone_size: NA
cdr3_aa: CASSQDRLANSPLHF
cdr3_nt: TGTGCCAGCAGCCAAGATCGGCTTGCCAATTCACCCCTCCACTTT

v_call: TRBV29-1
j_call: TRBJ2-7
d_call: TRBD2
clone_size: once
cdr3_aa: CSARDSGRREQYF
cdr3_nt: TGCAGTGCTCGGGATAGCGGGAGGCGAGAGCAGTACTTC

v_call: TRBV4-1
j_call: TRBJ1-1
d_call: NA
clone_size: NA
cdr3_aa: CASSPSSLGIGNTEAFF
cdr3_nt: TGCGCCAGCAGTCCCAGCTCGTTGGGCATAGGGAACACTGAAGCTTTCTTT

v_call: TRBV5-1
j_call: TRBJ1-1
d_call: NA
clone_size: NA
cdr3_aa: CASSENLYTSTEAFF
cdr3_nt: TGCGCCAGCAGCGAGAACCTTTACACCTCCACTGAAGCTTTCTTT

v_call: TRBV6-1
j_call: TRBJ1-2
d_call: NA
clone_size: once
cdr3_aa: CASSDSGTDYYGYTF
cdr3_nt: TGTGCCAGCAGTGATTCCGGGACGGACTACTATGGCTACACCTTC

v_call: TRBV5-1
j_call: TRBJ2-1
d_call: NA
clone_size: NA
cdr3_aa: CASAYGRYNEQFF
cdr3_nt: TGCGCCAGCGCGTATGGGAGGTACAATGAGCAGTTCTTC

v_call: TRBV5-1
j_call: TRBJ2-1
d_call: NA
clone_size: NA
cdr3_aa: CASSLLTAGDEQFF
cdr3_nt: TGCGCCAGCAGCTTGTTGACCGCTGGGGATGAGCAGTTCTTC

v_call: TRBV2
j_call: TRBJ2-1
d_call: NA
clone_size: NA
cdr3_aa: CASGGHGGTEQFF
cdr3_nt: TGTGCCAGCGGGGGACACGGAGGGACTGAGCAGTTCTTC

v_call: TRBV27
j_call: TRBJ2-7
d_call: NA
clone_size: NA
cdr3_aa: CASSRDTSYEQYF
cdr3_nt: TGTGCCAGCAGCAGGGACACAAGCTACGAGCAGTACTTC

v_call: TRBV28
j_call: TRBJ1-2
d_call: NA
clone_size: NA
cdr3_aa: CASSWERDYGYTF
cdr3_nt: TGTGCCAGCAGTTGGGAGAGGGACTATGGCTACACCTTC

v_call: TRBV27
j_call: TRBJ2-2
d_call: NA
clone_size: NA
cdr3_aa: CASSLGSGAGELFF
cdr3_nt: TGTGCCAGCAGTTTAGGTTCCGGGGCCGGGGAGCTGTTTTTT

v_call: TRBV30
j_call: TRBJ2-1
d_call: TRBD2
clone_size: NA
cdr3_aa: CAWITTLAGVSEQFF
cdr3_nt: TGTGCCTGGATCACGACTCTAGCGGGAGTGAGTGAGCAGTTCTTC

v_call: TRBV7-3
j_call: TRBJ1-2
d_call: NA
clone_size: NA
cdr3_aa: CASSSRVQGPWEYGYTF
cdr3_nt: TGTGCCAGCAGCTCCAGAGTGCAGGGTCCCTGGGAGTATGGCTACACCTTC

v_call: TRBV27
j_call: TRBJ1-6
d_call: NA
clone_size: NA
cdr3_aa: CASGTERYNSPLHF
cdr3_nt: TGTGCCAGCGGGACGGAGAGATATAATTCACCCCTCCACTTT

v_call: TRBV30
j_call: TRBJ1-3
d_call: NA
clone_size: few
cdr3_aa: CAWQGNREGNTIYF
cdr3_nt: TGTGCCTGGCAGGGGAATCGAGAAGGAAACACCATATATTTT

v_call: TRBV5-5
j_call: TRBJ1-5
d_call: TRBD1
clone_size: once
cdr3_aa: CASSPAGGGNQPQHF
cdr3_nt: TGTGCCAGCAGCCCAGCAGGGGGAGGCAATCAGCCCCAGCATTTT

v_call: TRBV18
j_call: TRBJ2-7
d_call: NA
clone_size: few
cdr3_aa: CASSPPGGEQYF
cdr3_nt: TGTGCCAGCTCACCGCCCGGGGGCGAGCAGTACTTC

v_call: TRBV16
j_call: TRBJ1-6
d_call: NA
clone_size: few
cdr3_aa: CASSQGPNSPLHF
cdr3_nt: TGTGCCAGCAGCCAAGGGCCCAATTCACCCCTCCACTTT

v_call: TRBV6-5
j_call: TRBJ2-7
d_call: NA
clone_size: few
cdr3_aa: CASSRDLAYEQYF
cdr3_nt: TGTGCCAGCAGCCGGGACCTCGCCTACGAGCAGTACTTC

v_call: TRBV30
j_call: TRBJ2-3
d_call: NA
clone_size: NA
cdr3_aa: CAWSVLQGGDTQYF
cdr3_nt: TGTGCCTGGAGTGTACTGCAGGGAGGAGATACGCAGTATTTT

v_call: TRBV4-2
j_call: TRBJ2-1
d_call: NA
clone_size: NA
cdr3_aa: CASSLNPSAAGNEQFF
cdr3_nt: TGTGCCAGCAGCCTTAATCCCTCGGCCGCGGGCAATGAGCAGTTCTTC

v_call: TRBV19
j_call: TRBJ2-5
d_call: NA
clone_size: NA
cdr3_aa: CASSFPNQQETQYF
cdr3_nt: TGTGCCAGTAGTTTTCCTAACCAACAAGAGACCCAGTACTTC

v_call: TRBV2
j_call: TRBJ2-5
d_call: TRBD1
clone_size: NA
cdr3_aa: CASRSGQGVVETQYF
cdr3_nt: TGTGCCAGCAGATCGGGACAGGGAGTGGTGGAGACCCAGTACTTC

v_call: TRBV10-3
j_call: TRBJ2-1
d_call: NA
clone_size: NA
cdr3_aa: CAISGTGTQIYNEQFF
cdr3_nt: TGTGCCATCAGTGGAACCGGGACTCAGATCTACAATGAGCAGTTCTTC